This passage covers 32 T cell receptor beta chains from one sample sequenced in a study of blood T cells in healthy people across ages. Together with a sample-barcoded 5' primer, a J-beta primer mix was included in a second PCR lasting roughly 6 to 12 cycles. TCRdb redid the calling of the 5' RACE reads with MiXCR, one entry per CDR3 protein. The table records about 720,000 distinct CDR3 sequences, 20% to 25% of them present only once. The sequencing input was blood. The receptors were sampled from a man aged 65 to 85 in good health.

The sample holds a few counts of this clonotype. The chain employs TRBV5-1 and TRBJ2-5, with D maybe TRBD1 (5 bases). Germline V CDR1 and CDR2: SGHRS, YFSETQ. This CDR3 contains 15 residues. Trimming took 0 bases from V and 2 from J, leaving 11 bases between them. CDR3 coding DNA: TGCGCCAGCAGCTTGGTGGTGACAGATCAAGAGACCCAGTACTTC. It translates to CASSLVVTDQETQYF.

V gene TRBV27 combines with J gene TRBJ2-5, with D uncertain. The germline V gene has CDR1 MNHEY and CDR2 SMNVEV (reference sequence). The CDR3 is made up of 11 amino acids. V was cut by 6 bases and J by 3 bases, with 5 bases left in between. The CDR3 coding sequence is TGTGCCAGCAGACAAAAAGAGACCCAGTACTTC. This encodes CASRQKETQYF.

This clonotype came up a few times. The chain is built from TRBV5-1 and TRBJ1-5; the D gene is possibly TRBD1 (5 bases). This CDR3 has 17 residues. From germline, CDR1 is SGHRS and CDR2 YFSETQ. Trimming cost V 4 bases and J 1 base, with 18 bases left between them. The CDR3 region is CASSPGRGDLSNQPQHF. In DNA, the CDR3 is TGCGCCAGCAGCCCGGGGCGGGGAGACCTCAGCAATCAGCCCCAGCATTTT. Full variable domain (missing parts from reference TRBV5-1 and TRBJ1-5): KAGVTQTPRYLIKTRGQQVTLSCSPISGHRSVSWYQQTPGQGLQFLFEYFSETQRNKGNFPGRFSGRQFSNSRSEMNVSTLELGDSALYLCASSPGRGDLSNQPQHFGDGTRLSIL.

The chain links TRBV5-1 to TRBJ2-4, with D maybe TRBD2 (6 bases). V was trimmed by 2 bases and J by 0 bases, leaving 18 bases between them. The germline V gene encodes CDR1 SGHRS and CDR2 YFSETQ. The CDR3 covers 18 residues. CDR3: CASSFGRAGTGAKNIQYF. In DNA form, the CDR3 reads TGCGCCAGCAGCTTTGGCAGGGCGGGAACAGGAGCCAAAAACATTCAGTACTTC.

The chain combines TRBV20-1 with TRBJ1-5; D is possibly TRBD1 (6 bases). CDR3 size: 14 residues. Per germline, CDR1 DFQATT and CDR2 SNEGSKA (reference sequence). V lost 6 bases and J 6 bases, leaving 18 bases between the germline ends. CDR3 bases: TGCAGTGCCAGGCGGGGGGGGCAGACTCAGCCCCAGCATTTT. It yields the protein CSARRGGQTQPQHF.

This chain uses TRBV12-3 or TRBV12-4 with TRBJ1-5, with D unclear. The CDR3 is made up of 15 amino acids. The ends were cut back, 5 bases at V and 2 bases at J, with 13 bases in the middle. The CDR3 bases are TGTGCCAGCAGTCCCGAACCGGGTCGCAATCAGCCCCAGCATTTT. It specifies CASSPEPGRNQPQHF.

This clonotype was observed a few times. The chain employs TRBV12-3 or TRBV12-4 and TRBJ2-2, with TRBD1 as a possible D gene (6 bases). V lost 5 bases, J lost 3 bases, and 19 bases lay in between. CDR3 size: 17 residues. The CDR3 sequence: CASSTQGSGVHTGELFF. The CDR3 coding sequence is TGTGCCAGCAGTACACAGGGATCCGGGGTCCACACCGGGGAGCTGTTTTTT.

This clonotype was detected a few times. This rearrangement joins TRBV20-1 to TRBJ1-2; D may be TRBD1 (5 bases). Deletions cut 3 bases from V and 4 bases from J, with 12 bases between. Germline assignment: CDR1 DFQATT and CDR2 SNEGSKA (reference sequence). The CDR3 consists of 13 residues. The chain's CDR3 is CSASRGAPYGYTF. Written as DNA, the CDR3 is TGCAGTGCTAGTCGAGGGGCACCCTATGGCTACACCTTC.

V is TRBV20-1 and J is TRBJ1-5, with TRBD1 matching over 8 bases. Germline CDR1 and CDR2: DFQATT and SNEGSKA (reference sequence). J gave up 3 bases and V 7 bases, and 5 bases lay outside the gene matches. There are 13 residues in the CDR3. In DNA, the CDR3 is TGCAGTGGGACAGGGACTAACAATCAGCCCCAGCATTTT. Its translation is CSGTGTNNQPQHF.

About this clonotype itself: The conserved phenylalanine or tryptophan is not found at the CDR3 terminus, so this likely reflects a read error. The chain employs TRBV19 and TRBJ2-1, with 8 positions matching TRBD1. Germline CDR1 and CDR2: LNHDA and SQIVND (reference sequence). Trimming at V came to 3 bases and at J to 6 bases, leaving 4 bases not matched to a gene. The CDR3 loop spans 14 amino acids. As DNA, the CDR3 is TGTGCCAGTAGTATCTCGGGACAGGTCAATGAGCAGTTCCTC. Its translation: CASSISGQVNEQFL.

This clonotype came up a few times. The chain links TRBV6-5 to TRBJ1-1, with D perhaps TRBD1 (5 bases). The CDR3 is 17 residues long. Looked up from germline, CDR1 is MNHEY and CDR2 is SVGAGI. V was pared by 0 bases and J by 2 bases, with 16 bases between. CDR3 amino acids: CASSYSFRGGRNTEAFF. The CDR3 DNA is TGTGCCAGCAGTTACTCCTTCCGCGGGGGTCGAAACACTGAAGCTTTCTTT.

DNA of the CDR3: TGTGCCAGCAGTTCTGGGGAGGGGAATGAAAAACTGTTTTTT. Translated, it gives CASSSGEGNEKLFF. The chain has TRBV7-9 and TRBJ1-4; TRBD1 might be the D (5 bases). The V and J ends lost 6 bases and 5 bases respectively, with 13 bases between them. The CDR3 is made up of 14 amino acids. The germline V gene has CDR1 SEHNR and CDR2 FQNEAQ (reference sequence).

The chain couples TRBV5-1 to TRBJ1-4, with unresolved D. This CDR3 is built from 16 residues. Trimming stripped 0 bases from V and 6 bases from J, with 15 bases between. CDR1 and CDR2 from the germline V gene are SGHRS and YFSETQ. CDR3 protein: CASSLGPSRGDEKLFF. The CDR3 nucleotides are TGCGCCAGCAGCTTGGGACCGAGCCGGGGAGATGAAAAACTGTTTTTT. Full variable domain (rest looked up from reference TRBV5-1 and TRBJ1-4): KAGVTQTPRYLIKTRGQQVTLSCSPISGHRSVSWYQQTPGQGLQFLFEYFSETQRNKGNFPGRFSGRQFSNSRSEMNVSTLELGDSALYLCASSLGPSRGDEKLFFGSGTQLSVL.

This rearrangement joins TRBV20-1 to TRBJ2-2; 12 nucleotides line up with TRBD2. Germline lookup yields CDR1 DFQATT and CDR2 SNEGSKA (reference sequence). V trimming: 3 bases; J trimming: 3 bases; junction bases outside the gene matches: 8. The CDR3 is 17 residues long. CDR3 amino acids: CSASITSGGRYTGELFF. The CDR3 DNA is TGCAGTGCTAGCATTACTAGCGGGGGGCGGTACACCGGGGAGCTGTTTTTT.

This chain joins TRBV5-1 and TRBJ2-1, with D perhaps assigned TRBD1 or TRBD2 (5 bases each). CDR3 length equals 15 residues. The V and J ends lost 2 bases and 5 bases respectively, with 14 bases between them. Germline V CDR1 and CDR2: SGHRS, YFSETQ. Here the CDR3 DNA reads TGCGCCAGCAGCTTAGGGGACGGCAGAAACAATGAGCAGTTCTTC. As protein: CASSLGDGRNNEQFF.

This clonotype occurred many times. The chain carries TRBV20-1 and TRBJ1-4; TRBD1 agrees at 9 bases. The CDR3 is made up of 13 amino acids. CDR1 is DFQATT and CDR2 is SNEGSKA in the germline V gene (reference sequence). J gave up 7 bases and V 5 bases, and 5 bases lay outside the gene matches. CDR3 protein: CSALWTGVEKLFF. The CDR3 DNA reads as TGCAGTGCTCTATGGACAGGGGTTGAAAAACTGTTTTTT.

The chain joins TRBV5-1 to TRBJ2-5, with TRBD2 identical over 9 bases. The V and J ends lost 5 bases and 1 base, in that order; junction bases with no gene match: 9. The germline CDR1 and CDR2 sequences are SGHRS and YFSETQ. This CDR3 contains 16 residues. The CDR3 region is CASRETSGLAQETQYF. In nucleotides, the CDR3 is TGCGCCAGCAGGGAGACTAGCGGATTGGCCCAAGAGACCCAGTACTTC.

This clonotype was picked up a small number of times. The CDR3 nucleotides are TGCAGTGCTAGAGAATTTCGGGGCGCAGGGGACATCCACAGCGCAATGAGCCACAATGAGCAGTTCTTC. Protein: CSAREFRGAGDIHSAMSHNEQFF. The chain joins TRBV20-1 to TRBJ2-5; possibly TRBD1 for D (6 bases). The J call is uncertain, as TRBJ2-1 better fits the DNA end. Germline V gene data show CDR1 as DFQATT and CDR2 as SNEGSKA (reference sequence). This CDR3 spans 23 amino acids.

This clonotype appeared many times. The gene calls are TRBV10-3 and TRBJ2-1; TRBD2 matches at 9 bases. V was pared by 2 bases and J by 5 bases, with 4 bases of the junction left unmatched. Germline CDR1 and CDR2: ENHRY and SYGVKD. This CDR3 is 15 amino acids long. CDR3 coding DNA: TGTGCCATCAGTGAGAGGCCTAGCGGGGACAATGAGCAGTTCTTC. It translates to CAISERPSGDNEQFF.

The genes are TRBV2 and TRBJ1-2; tentatively, D is TRBD1 (6 bases). V lost 6 bases and J lost 4, with 12 bases in between. The germline V gene encodes CDR1 SNHLY and CDR2 FYNNEI. The CDR3 runs 13 residues. The CDR3 DNA reads TGTGCCAGCAGCGTAGACAGGTTCTATGGCTACACCTTC. It is translated as CASSVDRFYGYTF.

This rearrangement joins TRBV29-1 to TRBJ2-3, with 10 bases fitting TRBD2. Trimming cost V 6 bases and J 8 bases; bases outside gene matches: 2. Germline-derived CDR1 and CDR2 are SQVTM and ANQGSEA. The CDR3 totals 11 residues. The CDR3 sequence is CSVWTSGTQYF. CDR3 sequence (DNA): TGCAGCGTGTGGACTAGCGGTACGCAGTATTTT.

The J gene is TRBJ2-5, the V gene TRBV7-9; either TRBD1 or TRBD2 may fit D (5 bases each). With the DNA end fitting TRBJ2-1 better, the J assignment may be wrong. The CDR3 is 13 residues long. Germline values: CDR1 SEHNR, CDR2 FQNEAQ (reference sequence). This chain's CDR3 is CASSLGARNEQFF. The CDR3 DNA reads as TGTGCCAGCAGTCTCGGGGCGCGGAATGAGCAGTTCTTC.

The chain employs TRBV29-1 and TRBJ1-1, with TRBD1 matching 7 bases. The trim removed 3 bases at V and 3 bases at J, leaving 7 bases unmatched. The CDR3 runs to 14 residues. Germline lookup yields CDR1 SQVTM and CDR2 ANQGSEA. CDR3 in amino acids: CSVEGRGPYTEAFF. CDR3 coding DNA: TGCAGCGTTGAGGGAAGGGGGCCGTACACTGAAGCTTTCTTT.

The chain couples TRBV11-3 to TRBJ2-3; the D is unclear. Trimming stripped 4 bases from V and 5 bases from J, with 7 bases between. From germline, CDR1 is SGHNT and CDR2 YENEEA. This CDR3 is built from 12 residues. CDR3 sequence reads: CASSSVVDTQYF. The CDR3 nucleotides read TGTGCCAGCAGCTCAGTAGTAGATACGCAGTATTTT. Full variable domain (rest looked up from reference TRBV11-3 and TRBJ2-3): EAGVVQSPRYKIIEKKQPVAFWCNPISGHNTLYWYLQNLGQGPELLIRYENEEAVDDSQLPKDRFSAERLKGVDSTLKIQPAELGDSAVYLCASSSVVDTQYFGPGTRLTVL.

The CDR3 reads CSALLAGQNIQYF. In nucleotides, the CDR3 is TGCAGTGCCCTACTAGCGGGCCAAAACATTCAGTACTTC. This chain connects TRBV20-1 to TRBJ2-4, with 9 nucleotides matching TRBD2. The CDR3 has 13 residues. Trimming took 6 bases from V and 5 from J; bases not matched to a gene: 5. The V gene's germline CDR1 is DFQATT and CDR2 SNEGSKA (reference sequence).

This chain uses TRBV5-5 with TRBJ2-3; tentatively, D is TRBD1 or TRBD2 (6 bases each). Trimming removed 6 bases at V and 1 base at J, with 18 bases between. Germline V gene data show CDR1 as SGHKS and CDR2 as YYEKEE (reference sequence). The CDR3 runs to 16 residues. CDR3: CASTTFPGGRTDTQYF. CDR3 in DNA: TGTGCCAGCACCACCTTTCCCGGGGGCCGCACAGATACGCAGTATTTT. Complete variable domain (other parts from reference TRBV5-5 and TRBJ2-3): DAGVTQSPTHLIKTRGQQVTLRCSPISGHKSVSWYQQVLGQGPQFIFQYYEKEERGRGNFPDRFSARQFPNYSSELNVNALLLGDSALYLCASTTFPGGRTDTQYFGPGTRLTVL.

The chain carries TRBV28 and TRBJ2-5; TRBD1 matches at 8 bases. The better agreement between TRBJ2-7 and the DNA end casts doubt on the J call. CDR3 length equals 14 residues. CDR1 and CDR2 from the germline V gene are MDHEN and SYDVKM. In DNA form, the CDR3 reads TGTGCCAGCAGGGGGACAGGACTTTCCTACGAGCAGTACTTC. Encoded protein: CASRGTGLSYEQYF.

This clonotype was recorded a few times. The rearrangement links TRBV20-1 to TRBJ1-2; D possibly corresponds to TRBD1 (5 bases). This CDR3 contains 12 residues. The germline V gene encodes CDR1 DFQATT and CDR2 SNEGSKA (reference sequence). V dropped 4 bases and J dropped 4 bases, with 10 bases sitting between them. This CDR3 is CSANRQLYGYTF. The CDR3 nucleotides read TGCAGTGCTAATCGACAGCTCTATGGCTACACCTTC.

J is TRBJ1-1 and V is TRBV6-4; D is ambiguous. The CDR3 totals 13 residues. Trimming took off 8 bases at V and 0 bases at J, with 10 bases between the two ends. The germline CDR1 and CDR2 sequences are MRHNA and SNTAGT. CDR3: CASSRTMNTEAFF. In DNA, the CDR3 is TGTGCCAGCTCACGTACAATGAACACTGAAGCTTTCTTT.

This sequence joins TRBV2 and TRBJ1-1, with 11 bases identical to TRBD1. Germline lookup yields CDR1 SNHLY and CDR2 FYNNEI. CDR3 size: 17 residues. Losses at the gene ends were 5 bases for V and 1 base for J; bases not matched to a gene: 9. CDR3 loop: CASSWGGQGARNTEAFF. The DNA for the CDR3 is TGTGCCAGCAGTTGGGGAGGACAGGGGGCCCGGAACACTGAAGCTTTCTTT.

This chain's CDR3 is CASSQNRPSTDTQYF. The CDR3 coding sequence is TGTGCCAGCAGCCAAAACAGACCTAGCACAGATACGCAGTATTTT. The chain joins TRBV7-2 to TRBJ2-3; D is unresolved. V lost 5 bases, J lost 0 bases, and 12 bases lay in between. This CDR3 spans 15 amino acids. From germline, CDR1 is SGHTA and CDR2 FQGNSA.

The gene calls are TRBV7-6 and TRBJ1-3, with D maybe TRBD1 (6 bases). Germline V gene data show CDR1 as SGHVS and CDR2 as FNYEAQ. The V end lost 2 bases, the J end lost 4 bases, and 12 bases lay between the germline ends. This CDR3 is 15 amino acids long. CDR3 sequence (DNA): TGTGCCAGCAGCTTATCAGGGGCGGCGGGAAACACCATATATTTT. It codes for CASSLSGAAGNTIYF.